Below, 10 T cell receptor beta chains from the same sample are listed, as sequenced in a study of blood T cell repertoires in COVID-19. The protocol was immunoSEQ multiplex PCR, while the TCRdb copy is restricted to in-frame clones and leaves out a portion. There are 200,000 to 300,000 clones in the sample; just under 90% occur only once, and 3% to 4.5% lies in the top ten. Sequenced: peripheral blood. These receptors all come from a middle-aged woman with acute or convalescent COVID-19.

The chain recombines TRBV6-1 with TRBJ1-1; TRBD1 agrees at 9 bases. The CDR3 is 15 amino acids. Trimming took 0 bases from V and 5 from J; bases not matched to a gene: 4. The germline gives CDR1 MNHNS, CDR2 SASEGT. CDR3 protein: CASSEAGTGWTEAFF. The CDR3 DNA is TGTGCCAGCAGTGAAGCCGGGACAGGGTGGACTGAAGCTTTCTTT.

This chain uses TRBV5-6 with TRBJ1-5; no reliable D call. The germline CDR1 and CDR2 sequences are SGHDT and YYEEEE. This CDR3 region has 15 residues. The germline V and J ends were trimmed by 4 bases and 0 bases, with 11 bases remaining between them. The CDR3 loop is CASSPKAGSNQPQHF. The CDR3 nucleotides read TGTGCCAGCAGCCCGAAGGCAGGTAGCAATCAGCCCCAGCATTTT.

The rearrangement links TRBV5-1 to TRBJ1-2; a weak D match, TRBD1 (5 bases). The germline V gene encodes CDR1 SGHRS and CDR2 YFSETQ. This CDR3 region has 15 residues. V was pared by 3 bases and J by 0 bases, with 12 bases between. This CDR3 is CASSSPGLTNYGYTF. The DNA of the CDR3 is TGCGCCAGCAGCTCGCCAGGGCTTACTAACTATGGCTACACCTTC.

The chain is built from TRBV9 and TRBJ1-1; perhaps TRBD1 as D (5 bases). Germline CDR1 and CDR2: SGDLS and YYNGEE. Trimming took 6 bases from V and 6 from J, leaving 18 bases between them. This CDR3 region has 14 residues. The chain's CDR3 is CASTKGWGDPEAFF. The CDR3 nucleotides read TGTGCCAGCACTAAAGGCTGGGGGGACCCTGAAGCTTTCTTT. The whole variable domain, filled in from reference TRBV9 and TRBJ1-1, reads DSGVTQTPKHLITATGQRVTLRCSPRSGDLSVYWYQQSLDQGLQFLIQYYNGEERAKGNILERFSAQQFPDLHSELNLSSLELGDSALYFCASTKGWGDPEAFFGQGTRLTVV.

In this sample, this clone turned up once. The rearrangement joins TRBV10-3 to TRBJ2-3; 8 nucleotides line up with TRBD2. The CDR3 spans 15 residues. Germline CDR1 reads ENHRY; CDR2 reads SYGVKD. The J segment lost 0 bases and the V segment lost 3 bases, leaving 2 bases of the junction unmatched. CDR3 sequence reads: CAISDGLASTDTQYF. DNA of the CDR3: TGTGCCATCAGTGACGGACTAGCAAGCACAGATACGCAGTATTTT.

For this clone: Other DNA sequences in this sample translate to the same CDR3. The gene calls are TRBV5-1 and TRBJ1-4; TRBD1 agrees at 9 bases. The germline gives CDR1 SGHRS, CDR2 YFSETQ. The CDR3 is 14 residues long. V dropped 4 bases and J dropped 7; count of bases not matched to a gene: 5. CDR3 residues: CASSGGTGTEKLFF. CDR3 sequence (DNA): TGCGCCAGCAGCGGTGGGACAGGGACTGAAAAACTGTTTTTT.

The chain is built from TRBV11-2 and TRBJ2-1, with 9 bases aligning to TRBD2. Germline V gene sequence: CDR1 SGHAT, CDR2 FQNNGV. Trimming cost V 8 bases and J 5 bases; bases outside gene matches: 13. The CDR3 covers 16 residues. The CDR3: CASSRSGGGAHNEQFF. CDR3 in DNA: TGTGCCAGCTCGAGAAGCGGCGGGGGGGCCCACAATGAGCAGTTCTTC.

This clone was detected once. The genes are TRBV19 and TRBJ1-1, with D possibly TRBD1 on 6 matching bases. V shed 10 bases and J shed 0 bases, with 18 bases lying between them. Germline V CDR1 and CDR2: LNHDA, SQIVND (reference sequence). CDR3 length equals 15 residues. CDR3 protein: CAISAEGGVNTEAFF. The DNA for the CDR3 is TGTGCCATTTCCGCCGAGGGGGGGGTGAACACTGAAGCTTTCTTT.

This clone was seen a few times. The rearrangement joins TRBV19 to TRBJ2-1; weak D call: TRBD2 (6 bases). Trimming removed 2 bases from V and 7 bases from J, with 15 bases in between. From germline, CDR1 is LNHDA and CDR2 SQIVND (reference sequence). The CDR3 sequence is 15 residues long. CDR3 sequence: CASSISGVRGNEQFF. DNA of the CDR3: TGTGCCAGTAGTATATCGGGGGTCCGGGGGAATGAGCAGTTCTTC.

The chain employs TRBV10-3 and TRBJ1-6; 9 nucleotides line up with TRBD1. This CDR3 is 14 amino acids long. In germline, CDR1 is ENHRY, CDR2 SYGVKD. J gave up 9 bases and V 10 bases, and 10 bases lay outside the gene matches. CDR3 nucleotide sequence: TGTGCCACGAAAGGCGGGGACAGGGCTTCACCCCTCCACTTT. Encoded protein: CATKGGDRASPLHF.